One and the same sample provided the 8 T cell receptor beta chains below, sequenced in a study of cytomegalovirus exposure and HLA in healthy donors. The PCR employed 60 Vbeta primers together with 13 Jbeta primers. The method was immunoSEQ multiplex PCR; TCRdb's version includes in-frame clones alone and lacks a portion of them. The sample has about 120,000 clones; around four fifths are singletons. The sequenced sample was PBMCs. Receptors were obtained from a man aged 60-69 years in good health and CMV-seropositive.

The chain employs TRBV4-1 and TRBJ1-2; TRBD1 matches at 10 bases. Trimming cost V 3 bases and J 4 bases; bases outside gene matches: 11. This CDR3 is 17 amino acids long. Germline V gene sequence: CDR1 MGHRA, CDR2 YSYEKL. The DNA for the CDR3 is TGCGCCAGCAGCCAGCCGGCTCGGGGACAGGGGACCTATGGCTACACCTTC. Protein sequence: CASSQPARGQGTYGYTF.

Worth noting for this clone: One end of the junction fails to match germline, which may point to a read error. This rearrangement joins TRBV7-9 to TRBJ2-7; D remains ambiguous. Germline V gives CDR1 SEHNR, CDR2 FQNEAQ (reference sequence). The CDR3 spans 17 residues. The CDR3 bases are TGTTCCAGCAGCTTAGTTTCCCCCCGCAGTATCTCCTACGAGCAGTACTTC. Its translation is CSSSLVSPRSISYEQYF.

CDR3: CASSLGQDYGYTF. CDR3 sequence (DNA): TGTGCCAGCAGCTTAGGACAGGACTATGGCTACACCTTC. This rearrangement joins TRBV7-3 to TRBJ1-2; TRBD1 matches 7 bases. J lost 3 bases, V lost 2 bases, and 0 bases had no gene match. The germline V gene has CDR1 SGHTA and CDR2 FQGTGA. The CDR3 is 13 residues long.

In this sample, this clone turned up a few times. This CDR3 is CASSNQNTQYF. The CDR3 region has the DNA TGTGCCAGCAGTAATCAAAATACGCAGTATTTT. This rearrangement joins TRBV28 to TRBJ2-3; D gene uncertain. Trimming left V 5 bases short and J 7 bases short, with 7 bases between. The CDR3 is made up of 11 amino acids. Germline CDR1 and CDR2: MDHEN and SYDVKM.

A single count supports this clone. CDR3 sequence: CASSEMQFGEQYF. CDR3 in DNA: TGCGCCAGCAGTGAGATGCAATTCGGCGAGCAGTACTTC. The V call is TRBV10-1, the J call TRBJ2-7; D is unclear. CDR3 size: 13 residues. Germline CDR1 WNHNN, CDR2 SYGVQD (reference sequence). V was pared by 2 bases and J by 6 bases, with 11 bases between.

The chain recombines TRBV5-8 with TRBJ1-1; 7 positions agree with TRBD1. V shed 2 bases, J shed 2 bases, and the junction held 3 bases outside the gene matches. CDR1 is SGHTS and CDR2 is YDEGEE in the germline V gene. The CDR3 is 14 amino acids. The CDR3 reads CASSFWTGNTEAFF. CDR3 DNA sequence: TGTGCCAGCAGCTTTTGGACAGGAAACACTGAAGCTTTCTTT.

This chain uses TRBV6-5 with TRBJ1-5; 7 bases are shared with TRBD1. With 4 bases clipped from V and 11 bases from J, the junction kept 14 bases outside the gene matches. Germline CDR1 is MNHEY and CDR2 is SVGAGI. The CDR3 is made up of 15 amino acids. The CDR3 reads CASSSAGGPKGAQHF. CDR3 nucleotide sequence: TGTGCCAGCAGTTCCGCAGGGGGTCCAAAAGGGGCCCAGCATTTT.

This clone has more than one count but fewer than ten. CDR3 nucleotides: TGTGCCAGCAGTGAATATAGCCTCTCCGTAGCTTTCTTT. This encodes CASSEYSLSVAFF. This chain uses TRBV6-1 with TRBJ1-1; D is undetermined. V was cut by 2 bases and J by 10 bases, with 14 bases left in between. CDR1 is MNHNS, CDR2 SASEGT, per germline. The CDR3 consists of 13 residues.